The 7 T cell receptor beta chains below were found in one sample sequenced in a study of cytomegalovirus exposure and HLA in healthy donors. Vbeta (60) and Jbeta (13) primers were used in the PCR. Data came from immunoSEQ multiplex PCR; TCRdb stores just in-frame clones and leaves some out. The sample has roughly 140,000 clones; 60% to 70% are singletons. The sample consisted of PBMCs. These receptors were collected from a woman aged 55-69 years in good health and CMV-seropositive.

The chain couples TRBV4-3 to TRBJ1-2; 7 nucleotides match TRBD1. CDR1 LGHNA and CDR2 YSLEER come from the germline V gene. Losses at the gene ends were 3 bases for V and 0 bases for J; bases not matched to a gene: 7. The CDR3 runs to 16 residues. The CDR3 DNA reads TGCGCCAGCAGCCAGGGAGACAGGGAGGCTAACTATGGCTACACCTTC. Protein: CASSQGDREANYGYTF.

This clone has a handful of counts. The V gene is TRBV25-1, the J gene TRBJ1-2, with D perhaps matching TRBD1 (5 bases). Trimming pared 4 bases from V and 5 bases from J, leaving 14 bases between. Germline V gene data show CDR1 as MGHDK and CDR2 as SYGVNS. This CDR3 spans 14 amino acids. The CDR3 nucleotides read TGTGCCAGCAGTGCTGGGATGGGGGGATATGGCTACACCTTC. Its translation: CASSAGMGGYGYTF.

DNA of the CDR3: TGTGCCAGCAGTTTAAGCAGGTTTTTCTCTGGAAACACCATATATTTT. Its protein is CASSLSRFFSGNTIYF. The J gene is TRBJ1-3, the V gene TRBV27; D gene uncertain. The CDR3 loop spans 16 amino acids. Germline V lookup: CDR1 MNHEY, CDR2 SMNVEV (reference sequence). Trimming removed 2 bases from V and 0 bases from J, with 11 bases in between.

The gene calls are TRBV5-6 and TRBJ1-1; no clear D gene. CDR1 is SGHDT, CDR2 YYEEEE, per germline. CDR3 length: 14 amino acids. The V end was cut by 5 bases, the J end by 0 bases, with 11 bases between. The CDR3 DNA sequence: TGTGCCAGCAGGTGGTCAGGTATGAACACTGAAGCTTTCTTT. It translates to CASRWSGMNTEAFF.

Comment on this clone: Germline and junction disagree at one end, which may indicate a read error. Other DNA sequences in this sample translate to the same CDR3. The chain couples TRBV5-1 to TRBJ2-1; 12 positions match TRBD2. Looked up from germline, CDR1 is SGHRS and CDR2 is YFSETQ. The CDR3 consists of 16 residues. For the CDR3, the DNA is TGCGCCAGCAGCTTGTCGACTAGCGGGGGCTACAATGAGCAATTCTTC. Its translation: CASSLSTSGGYNEQFF.

The CDR3, as DNA: TGTGCCAGCAGTGCGTTGGACTTAGTTTATTACGAGCAGTACTTC. Translation: CASSALDLVYYEQYF. V usage is TRBV6-1 and J usage is TRBJ2-7; D may be TRBD2 (5 bases). This CDR3 spans 15 amino acids. With 4 bases removed from V and 4 bases from J, the gap between germline ends came to 17 bases. The germline CDR1 and CDR2 sequences are MNHNS and SASEGT.

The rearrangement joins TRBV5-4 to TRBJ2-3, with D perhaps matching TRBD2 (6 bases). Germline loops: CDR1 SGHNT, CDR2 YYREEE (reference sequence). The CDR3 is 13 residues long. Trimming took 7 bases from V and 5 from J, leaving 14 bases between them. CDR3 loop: CASGPGSGDTQYF. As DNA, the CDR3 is TGTGCCAGCGGGCCCGGGAGTGGAGATACGCAGTATTTT.